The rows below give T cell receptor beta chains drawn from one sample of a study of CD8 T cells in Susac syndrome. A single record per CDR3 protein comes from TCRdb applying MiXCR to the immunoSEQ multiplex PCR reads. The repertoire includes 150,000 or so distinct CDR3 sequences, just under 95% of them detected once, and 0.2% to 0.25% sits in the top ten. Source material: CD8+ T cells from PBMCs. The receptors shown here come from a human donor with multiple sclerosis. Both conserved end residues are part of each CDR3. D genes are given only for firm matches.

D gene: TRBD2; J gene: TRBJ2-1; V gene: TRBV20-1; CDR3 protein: CSARDPGWGLDSYNEQFF; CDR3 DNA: TGCAGTGCTAGAGATCCAGGCTGGGGACTAGACTCCTACAATGAGCAGTTCTTC
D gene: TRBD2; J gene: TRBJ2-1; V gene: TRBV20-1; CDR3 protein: CSARDRGGGSYNEQFF; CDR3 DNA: TGCAGTGCTAGAGATCGGGGCGGGGGCTCCTACAATGAGCAGTTCTTC
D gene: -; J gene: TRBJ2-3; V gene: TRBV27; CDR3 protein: CASWTGWGDTQYF; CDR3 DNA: TGTGCCAGCTGGACGGGTTGGGGAGATACGCAGTATTTT
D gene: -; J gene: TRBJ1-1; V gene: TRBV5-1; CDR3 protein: CASSLPRAAEAFF; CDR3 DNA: TGCGCCAGCAGCTTGCCCAGGGCCGCTGAAGCTTTCTTT
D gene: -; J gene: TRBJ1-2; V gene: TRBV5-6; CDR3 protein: CASSLPGSGYGYTF; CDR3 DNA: TGTGCCAGCAGCTTGCCAGGTTCAGGGTATGGCTACACCTTC
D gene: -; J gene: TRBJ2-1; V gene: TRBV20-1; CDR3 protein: CSAPLRGAYNEQFF; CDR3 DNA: TGCAGTGCTCCCCTCCGGGGGGCATACAATGAGCAGTTCTTC
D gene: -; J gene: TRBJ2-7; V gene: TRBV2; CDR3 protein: CASSEEFGGNRNEQYF; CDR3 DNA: TGTGCCAGCAGTGAAGAATTTGGGGGTAATAGGAACGAGCAGTACTTC
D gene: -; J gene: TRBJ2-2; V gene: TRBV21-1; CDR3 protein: CASRETSGPRSGELFF; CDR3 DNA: TGTGCCAGCAGGGAAACTAGCGGACCACGGAGCGGGGAGCTGTTTTTT
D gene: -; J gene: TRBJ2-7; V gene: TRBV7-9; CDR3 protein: CASRAGRHEQYF; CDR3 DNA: TGTGCCAGCAGGGCAGGGAGGCACGAGCAGTACTTC
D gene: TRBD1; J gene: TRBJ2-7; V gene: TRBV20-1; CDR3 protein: CSARAGQSIEQYF; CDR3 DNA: TGCAGTGCTAGAGCGGGACAGTCGATCGAGCAGTACTTC
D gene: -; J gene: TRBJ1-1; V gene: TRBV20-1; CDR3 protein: CSAGRETDITEAFF; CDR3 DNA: TGCAGTGCTGGACGAGAGACAGATATCACTGAAGCTTTCTTT
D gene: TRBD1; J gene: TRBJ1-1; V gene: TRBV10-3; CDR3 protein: CAIKDPGTENTEAFF; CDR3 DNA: TGTGCCATTAAAGACCCTGGGACAGAGAACACTGAAGCTTTCTTT
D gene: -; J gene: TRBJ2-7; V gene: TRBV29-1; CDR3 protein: CSVVGRGTDRTYEQYF; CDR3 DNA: TGCAGCGTTGTTGGTAGGGGTACTGATCGAACCTACGAGCAGTACTTC
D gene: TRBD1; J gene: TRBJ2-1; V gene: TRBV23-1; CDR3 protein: CASSHNKDRGPYNEQFF; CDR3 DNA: TGCGCCAGCAGTCACAACAAGGACAGGGGCCCCTACAATGAGCAGTTCTTC
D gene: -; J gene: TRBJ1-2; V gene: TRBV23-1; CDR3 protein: CASCRGDPANYGYTF; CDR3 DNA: TGCGCCAGCTGTCGGGGGGACCCTGCTAACTATGGCTACACCTTC